Listed below are T cell receptor beta chains from one sample, sequenced in a study of cytomegalovirus exposure and HLA in healthy donors. Assay: immunoSEQ multiplex PCR; the TCRdb copy retains only in-frame clones and omits some. The profile shows some 100,000 clones, approximately 71% of them singletons. Sequencing was carried out using PBMCs. These receptor sequences come from a woman aged 70-85 years in good health and CMV-seropositive. Both conserved end residues are part of each CDR3. D genes are given only for firm matches. Size tells how often a clone was seen (once, few, many) or the class of an expanded clone, and some rows leave it out.

clone size,D gene,J gene,V gene,CDR3 protein,CDR3 DNA
NA,TRBD1,TRBJ1-1,TRBV5-1,CASSPAGQALMNTEAFF,TGCGCCAGCAGCCCGGCGGGACAGGCCCTGATGAACACTGAAGCTTTCTTT
NA,TRBD2,TRBJ2-2,TRBV6-6,CASRPSGVGGELFF,TGTGCCAGCAGACCTAGCGGGGTGGGCGGGGAGCTGTTTTTT
once,NA,TRBJ1-4,TRBV6-5,CASSRAGSGGEKLFF,TGTGCCAGCAGTAGGGCAGGGTCCGGTGGTGAAAAACTGTTTTTT
NA,TRBD1,TRBJ1-2,TRBV5-1,CASSWTGGEGYTF,TGCGCCAGCAGCTGGACAGGGGGCGAAGGCTACACCTTC
NA,NA,TRBJ1-4,TRBV2,CASSTRTSLNEKLFF,TGTGCCAGCAGTACCCGGACAAGCCTTAATGAAAAACTGTTTTTT
few,NA,TRBJ1-2,TRBV30,CAWFQASPPYGYTF,TGTGCCTGGTTCCAGGCGAGTCCCCCTTATGGCTACACCTTC
NA,NA,TRBJ1-1,TRBV6-5,CASSRGAGTEAFF,TGTGCCAGCAGCCGGGGGGCAGGGACTGAAGCTTTCTTT
NA,TRBD1,TRBJ2-5,TRBV11-2,CASSLIADRAQETQYF,TGTGCCAGCAGCTTAATTGCGGACAGGGCCCAAGAGACCCAGTACTTC
NA,NA,TRBJ2-5,TRBV7-8,CASSLVLQGLLRQTQYF,TGTGCCAGCAGCTTAGTTTTGCAGGGGCTCCTACGGCAGACCCAGTACTTC
NA,NA,TRBJ2-2,TRBV18,CASSPRQNTGELFF,TGTGCCAGCTCACCACGTCAGAACACCGGGGAGCTGTTTTTT